This TCR beta chain was recovered during a study of identical twins. Healthy Caucasians provided all donations. In TCRdb, the 5' RACE reads were re-called with MiXCR into one record per CDR3 protein. The data contain fewer than 550,000 distinct CDR3 sequences, approximately 14% of them singletons. The CDR3 is made up of 17 amino acids. V lost 4 bases to trimming and J lost 7 bases; unmatched junction nucleotides: 16. Germline V gene lookup returns CDR1 MDHEN and CDR2 SYDVKM. The data also belong to a second study, concerning yellow fever vaccine responses in identical twins.

The sequence came from a woman aged 18-35 years in good health. The V and J genes are TRBV28 and TRBJ2-4; TRBD1 matches at 7 bases. Sequenced sample: CD4+ T cells sorted from blood. The CDR3 protein is CASSSTLIRQGRNIQYF. Written as DNA, the CDR3 is TGTGCCAGCAGTTCCACCCTCATCCGACAGGGCAGGAACATTCAGTACTTC.